This TCR beta chain was recovered during a study of T cell responses to AZD1222 COVID-19 vaccine. Study-level findings and limits: Recipients of two AZD1222 doses showed rising Spike-specific TCR breadth and depth. Mapped onto spike, vaccine-associated CD4 TCRs spanned it and were dominant at 160-218 and 743-854. Possibly, clonal diversity was underestimated; donors were largely white British and included more females. Repertoires were obtained only post-peak T cell response.

From germline, CDR1 is MDHEN and CDR2 SYDVKM. Trimming removed 4 bases at V and 6 bases at J, with 18 bases between. The CDR3 spans 16 residues. This clone was observed a single time. No antigen is known for it. The data were produced by immunoSEQ multiplex PCR, yet TCRdb's version contains in-frame clones alone and is incomplete. The data show about 110,000 clones, roughly 90% seen once. The J gene is TRBJ2-2, the V gene TRBV28; TRBD2 is a possible D gene (6 bases). This material consisted of peripheral blood, taken on day 0 of AZD1222 vaccination. The sequence was collected from an adult in good health. The CDR3 loop reads CASSYQTMAGPGELFF. DNA of the CDR3: TGTGCCAGCAGTTATCAAACAATGGCGGGGCCCGGGGAGCTGTTTTTT.